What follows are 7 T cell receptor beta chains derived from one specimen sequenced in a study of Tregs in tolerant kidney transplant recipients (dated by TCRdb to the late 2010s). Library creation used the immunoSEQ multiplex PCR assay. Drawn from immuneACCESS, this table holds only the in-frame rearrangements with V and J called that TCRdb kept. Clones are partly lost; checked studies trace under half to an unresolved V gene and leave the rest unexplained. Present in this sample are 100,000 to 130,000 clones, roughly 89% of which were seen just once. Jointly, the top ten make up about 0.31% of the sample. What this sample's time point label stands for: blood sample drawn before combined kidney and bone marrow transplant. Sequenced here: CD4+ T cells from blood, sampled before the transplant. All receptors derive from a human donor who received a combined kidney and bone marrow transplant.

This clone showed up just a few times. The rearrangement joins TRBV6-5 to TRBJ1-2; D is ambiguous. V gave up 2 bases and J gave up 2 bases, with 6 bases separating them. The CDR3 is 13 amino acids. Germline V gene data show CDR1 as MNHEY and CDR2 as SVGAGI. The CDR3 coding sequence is TGTGCCAGCAGTTACGACACCAACTATGGCTACACCTTC. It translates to CASSYDTNYGYTF.

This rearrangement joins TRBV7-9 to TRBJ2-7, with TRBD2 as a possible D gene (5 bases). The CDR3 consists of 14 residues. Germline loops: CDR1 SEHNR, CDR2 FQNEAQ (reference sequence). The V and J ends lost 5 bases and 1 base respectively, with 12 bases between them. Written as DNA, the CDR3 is TGTGCCAGCAGCCCCTCGTCGGGGTCCTACGAGCAGTACTTC. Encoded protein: CASSPSSGSYEQYF.

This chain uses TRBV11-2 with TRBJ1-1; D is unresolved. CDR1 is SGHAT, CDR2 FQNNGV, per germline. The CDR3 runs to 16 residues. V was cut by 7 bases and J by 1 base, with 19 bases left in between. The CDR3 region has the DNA TGTGCCAGCAACCCCGGGGATCTGGACCCGAACACTGAAGCTTTCTTT. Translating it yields CASNPGDLDPNTEAFF.

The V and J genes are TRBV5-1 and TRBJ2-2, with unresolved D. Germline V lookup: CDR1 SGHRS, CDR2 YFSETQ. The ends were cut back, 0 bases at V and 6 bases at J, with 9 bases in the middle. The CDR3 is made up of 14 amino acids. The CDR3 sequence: CASSLAGGPGELFF. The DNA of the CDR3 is TGCGCCAGCAGCTTGGCCGGCGGCCCCGGGGAGCTGTTTTTT.

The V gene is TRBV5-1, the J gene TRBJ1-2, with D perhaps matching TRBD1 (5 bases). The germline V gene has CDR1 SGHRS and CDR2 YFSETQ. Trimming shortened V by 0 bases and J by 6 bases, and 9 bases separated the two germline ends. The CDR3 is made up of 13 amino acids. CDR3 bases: TGCGCCAGCAGCTTGGGCCAGGGTAATGGCTACACCTTC. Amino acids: CASSLGQGNGYTF.

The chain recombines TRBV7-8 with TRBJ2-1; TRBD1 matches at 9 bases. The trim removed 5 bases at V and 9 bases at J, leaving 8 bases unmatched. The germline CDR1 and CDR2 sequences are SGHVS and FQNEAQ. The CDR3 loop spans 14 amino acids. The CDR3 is CASSLERDRAEQFF. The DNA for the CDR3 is TGTGCCAGCAGCCTTGAGCGGGACAGGGCTGAGCAGTTCTTC.

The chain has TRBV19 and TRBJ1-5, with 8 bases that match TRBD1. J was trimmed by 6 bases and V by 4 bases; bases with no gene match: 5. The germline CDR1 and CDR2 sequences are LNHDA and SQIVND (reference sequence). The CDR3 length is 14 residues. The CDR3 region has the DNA TGTGCCAGTAGTAACAGGGGGATAGGTCAGCCCCAGCATTTT. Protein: CASSNRGIGQPQHF.